This T cell receptor beta chain stems from a study of cytomegalovirus exposure and HLA in healthy donors. Study-wide findings and caveats: Later, an analysis showed that TCR beta chains associated with HLA were more clonally expanded than others that were equally common. In a later analysis, specific HLA alleles were associated with 15,000 to 20,000 TCR beta sequences at a 0.05 false discovery rate. There were 150 to 200 TCR beta chains listed as cytomegalovirus-associated.

Details on this clone: The antigen is not known.

In the PCR, 60 Vbeta and 13 Jbeta primers were used. Only in-frame clones appear in the TCRdb table, and some are missing; sequencing was by immunoSEQ multiplex PCR. The sample has about 120,000 clones; around 73% are singletons. With V trimmed by 3 bases and J by 7 bases, 11 bases remained unmatched. The CDR3 consists of 16 residues. Germline loops: CDR1 MNHNS, CDR2 SASEGT. The material sequenced was PBMCs. This TCR came from a man younger than 45 in good health and CMV-seropositive. The chain carries TRBV6-1 and TRBJ2-1, with 8 bases identical to TRBD2. The CDR3 reads CASSDPPSGGRNEQFF. CDR3 coding DNA: TGTGCCAGCAGTGATCCCCCCAGCGGGGGACGGAATGAGCAGTTCTTC.